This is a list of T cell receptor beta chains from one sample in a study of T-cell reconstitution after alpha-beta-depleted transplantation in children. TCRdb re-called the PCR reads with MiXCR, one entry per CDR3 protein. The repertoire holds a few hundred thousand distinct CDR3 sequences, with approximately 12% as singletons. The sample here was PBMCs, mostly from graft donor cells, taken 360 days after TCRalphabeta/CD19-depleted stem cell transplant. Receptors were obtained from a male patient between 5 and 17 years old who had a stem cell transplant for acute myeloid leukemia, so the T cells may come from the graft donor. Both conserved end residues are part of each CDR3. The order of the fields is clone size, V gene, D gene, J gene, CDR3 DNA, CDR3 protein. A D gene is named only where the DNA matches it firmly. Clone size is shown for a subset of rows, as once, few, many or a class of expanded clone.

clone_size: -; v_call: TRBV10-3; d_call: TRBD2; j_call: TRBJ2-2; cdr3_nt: TGTGCCATTGGACTAGCGGGAGGTGGGACCGGGGAGCTGTTTTTT; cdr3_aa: CAIGLAGGGTGELFF
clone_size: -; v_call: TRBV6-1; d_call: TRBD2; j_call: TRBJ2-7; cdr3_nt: TGTGCCAGCATTAAGCGGGAGTGGGGGGAGCAGTACTTC; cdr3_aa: CASIKREWGEQYF
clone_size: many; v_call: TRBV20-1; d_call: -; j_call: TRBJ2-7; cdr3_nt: TGCAGTGCTAGGCGTCCCCAGCTGTACGAGCAGTACTTC; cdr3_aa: CSARRPQLYEQYF
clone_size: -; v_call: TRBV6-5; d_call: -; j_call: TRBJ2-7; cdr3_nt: TGTGCCAGCAGTTCCACACGGAGGCTCGAGCAGTACTTC; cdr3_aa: CASSSTRRLEQYF
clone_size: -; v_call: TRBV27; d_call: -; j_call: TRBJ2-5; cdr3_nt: TGTGCCAGCAGTTTATCTGTCGGGGGAGAGACCCAGTACTTC; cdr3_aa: CASSLSVGGETQYF
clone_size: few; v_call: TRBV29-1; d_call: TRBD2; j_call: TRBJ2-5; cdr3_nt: TGCAGCGTTGCACTAGCGGGTGGCCTAACCCAGTACTTC; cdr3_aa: CSVALAGGLTQYF
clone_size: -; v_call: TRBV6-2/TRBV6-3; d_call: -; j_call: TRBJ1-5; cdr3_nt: TGTGCCAGCAGAACGGGGGGTAGCAATCAGCCCCTGCATTTT; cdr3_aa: CASRTGGSNQPLHF
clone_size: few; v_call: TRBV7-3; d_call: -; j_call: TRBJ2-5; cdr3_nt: TGTGCCAGCAGCCCCCAAGCCCGAGGACAAGAGACCCAGTACTTC; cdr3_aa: CASSPQARGQETQYF
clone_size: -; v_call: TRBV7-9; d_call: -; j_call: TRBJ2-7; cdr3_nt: TGTGCCAGCCAACGCCAGGGTTCCTACGAGCAGTACTTC; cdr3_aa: CASQRQGSYEQYF
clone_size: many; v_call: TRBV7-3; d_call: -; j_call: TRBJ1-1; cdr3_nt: TGTGCCAGCAGCTTAATCCCCCTGAGGGGGAACACTGAAGCTTTCTTT; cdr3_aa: CASSLIPLRGNTEAFF
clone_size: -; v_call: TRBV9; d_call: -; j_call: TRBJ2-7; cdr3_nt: TGTGCCAGCAGCGTAGACGGCGGCGCTCCCACCGAGCAGTACTTC; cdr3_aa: CASSVDGGAPTEQYF
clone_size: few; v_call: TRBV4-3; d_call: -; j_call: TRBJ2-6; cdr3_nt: TGCGCCAGCAGCCAAGAACCCACCAACGGATACTCTGGGGCCAACGTCCTGACTTTC; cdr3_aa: CASSQEPTNGYSGANVLTF
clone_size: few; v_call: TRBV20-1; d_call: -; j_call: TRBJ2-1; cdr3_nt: TGCAGTGCTATTAGTCAGTCCTACAATGAGCAGTTCTTC; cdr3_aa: CSAISQSYNEQFF
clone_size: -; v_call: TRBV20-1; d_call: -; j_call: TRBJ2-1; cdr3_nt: TGCAGTGCTAGAGATAGGCTAGCGCCCTACAATGAGCAGTTCTTC; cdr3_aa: CSARDRLAPYNEQFF
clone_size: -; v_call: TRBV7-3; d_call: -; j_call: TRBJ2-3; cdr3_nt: TGTGCCAGCAGCCCACATGCCGGCGGGATGGTAGATACGCAGTATTTT; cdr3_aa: CASSPHAGGMVDTQYF
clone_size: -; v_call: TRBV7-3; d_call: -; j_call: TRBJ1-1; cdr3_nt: TGTGCCAGCAGCCTACAGGGTCCAGGCACTGAAGCTTTCTTT; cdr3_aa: CASSLQGPGTEAFF
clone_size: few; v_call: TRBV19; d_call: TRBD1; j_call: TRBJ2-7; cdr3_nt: TGTGCCAGTAGTCCCGCCCCCCGGACAGGGGAAATCGAGCAGTACTTC; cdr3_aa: CASSPAPRTGEIEQYF
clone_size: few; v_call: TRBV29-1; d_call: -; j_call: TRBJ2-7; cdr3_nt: TGCAGCGTTGAAGACGCAGGGGTGACCTACGAGCAGTACTTC; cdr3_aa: CSVEDAGVTYEQYF
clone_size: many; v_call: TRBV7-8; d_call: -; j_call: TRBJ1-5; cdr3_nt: TGTGCCAGCAGCTTAGCACAGCCCAATCAGCCCCAGCATTTT; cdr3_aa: CASSLAQPNQPQHF
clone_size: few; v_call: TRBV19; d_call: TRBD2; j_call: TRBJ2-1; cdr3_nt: TGTGCCAGTAGTAGCCCATCTTCTAGCGGCTCCTACAATGAGCAGTTCTTC; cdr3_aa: CASSSPSSSGSYNEQFF
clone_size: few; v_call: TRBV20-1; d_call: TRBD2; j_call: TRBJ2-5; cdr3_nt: TGCAGTGCACAGGGACTAGCGGGAGCGAGGGAGACCCAGTACTTC; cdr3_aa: CSAQGLAGARETQYF
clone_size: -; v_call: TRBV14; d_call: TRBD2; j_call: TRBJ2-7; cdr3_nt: TGTGCCAGCAGCCACGGAGCTAGCGGGGCCCGCTACGAGCAGTACTTC; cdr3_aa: CASSHGASGARYEQYF
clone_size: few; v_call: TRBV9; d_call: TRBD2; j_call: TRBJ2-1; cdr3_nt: TGTGCCAGCCGGCGGGAGGGCTATGAGCAGTTCTTC; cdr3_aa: CASRREGYEQFF
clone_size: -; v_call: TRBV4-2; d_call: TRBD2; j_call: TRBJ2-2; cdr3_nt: TGTGCCAGCAGCCAAGCCGGACTAGTCTCCGGGGAGCTGTTTTTT; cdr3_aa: CASSQAGLVSGELFF
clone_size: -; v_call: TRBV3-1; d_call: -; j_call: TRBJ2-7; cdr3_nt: TGTGCCAGCAGCCAAGAGGCAGTTTCCTACGAGCAGTACTTC; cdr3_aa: CASSQEAVSYEQYF
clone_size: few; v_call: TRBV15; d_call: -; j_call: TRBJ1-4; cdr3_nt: TGTGCCACCAGCAGAAGTCGGTGGGAAAAACTGTTTTTT; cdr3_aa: CATSRSRWEKLFF
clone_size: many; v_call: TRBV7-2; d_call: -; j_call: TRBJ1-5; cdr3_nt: TGTGCCAGCAGCTCGCCGCCGCGGCCCCAGCATTTT; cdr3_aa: CASSSPPRPQHF